These 24 T cell receptor beta chains originate from one sample sequenced in a study of shared clonotypes between healthy human individuals. The method was immunoSEQ multiplex PCR; TCRdb's version includes in-frame clones alone and lacks a portion of them. The sample has approximately 1,500,000 clones, 96% seen once. Sequencing used naive CD4+ T cells sorted from blood. The subset here: CD45RA+ positively selected. The receptors originated from a man younger than 45 in good health.

The table lists this clone with a count of one. The chain is built from TRBV30 and TRBJ2-7, with 7 bases fitting TRBD1. CDR3 length equals 15 residues. Germline V gene sequence: CDR1 GTSNPN, CDR2 SVGIG (reference sequence). The V segment lost 2 bases and the J segment 5 bases; nucleotides outside the gene matches: 12. CDR3 coding DNA: TGTGCCTGGAGTCTTCCAGAGACAGGGACCCACGAGCAGTACTTC. Translated: CAWSLPETGTHEQYF.

The chain couples TRBV14 to TRBJ2-7, with 9 nucleotides matching TRBD1. V was clipped by 0 bases and J by 2 bases; unmatched bases: 8. The CDR3 is made up of 17 amino acids. From germline, CDR1 is SGHDN and CDR2 FVKESK. As DNA, the CDR3 is TGTGCCAGCAGCCAAGACCTCGGACAGGGGCGCCCCTACGAGCAGTACTTC. Protein product: CASSQDLGQGRPYEQYF.

Comments on this clone: Distinct nucleotide sequences in the sample also encode this CDR3. This chain links TRBV5-1 with TRBJ2-1; D perhaps matches TRBD2 (5 bases). Trimming stripped 0 bases from V and 2 bases from J, with 9 bases between. The CDR3 length is 15 residues. Germline V gives CDR1 SGHRS, CDR2 YFSETQ. CDR3 protein: CASSLDSGTYNEQFF. The CDR3 coding sequence is TGCGCCAGCAGCTTGGACAGCGGAACCTACAATGAGCAGTTCTTC.

This CDR3 is CASNGRATGANVLTF. The CDR3 DNA follows: TGTGCCAGCAATGGAAGAGCGACTGGGGCCAACGTCCTGACTTTC. The chain combines TRBV2 with TRBJ2-6; no reliable D call. Between the trimmed V and J ends, which lost 7 bases and 2 bases, there was a span of 12 bases. The CDR3 has 15 residues. Germline CDR1 SNHLY, CDR2 FYNNEI.

This chain uses TRBV16 with TRBJ1-4; D remains ambiguous. V lost 1 base, J lost 8 bases, and 14 bases lay in between. There are 15 residues in the CDR3. Germline V gives CDR1 KGHSY, CDR2 FQNENV. CDR3 nucleotides: TGTGCCAGCAGCCAATTTCCCGGCTTGGCAGAAAAACTGTTTTTT. Its translation is CASSQFPGLAEKLFF. Complete variable domain (other parts from reference TRBV16 and TRBJ1-4): GEEVAQTPKHLVRGEGQKAKLYCAPIKGHSYVFWYQQVLKNEFKFLISFQNENVFDETGMPKERFSAKCLPNSPCSLEIQATKLEDSAVYFCASSQFPGLAEKLFFGSGTQLSVL.

The CDR3 coding sequence is TGTGCCAGCAGCTTAGGAGGCATGCAGGCCTCCTACGAGCAGTACTTC. It yields the protein CASSLGGMQASYEQYF. This chain connects TRBV7-9 to TRBJ2-7; D is undetermined. Trimming left V 1 base short and J 0 bases short, with 13 bases between. The CDR3 is made up of 16 amino acids. Germline assignment: CDR1 SEHNR and CDR2 FQNEAQ (reference sequence).

This chain's CDR3 is CASSFHKSTGELFF. The CDR3 DNA sequence: TGTGCCAGCAGCTTTCATAAAAGCACCGGGGAGCTGTTTTTT. This chain links TRBV5-4 with TRBJ2-2; no reliable D call. V lost 2 bases and J lost 4, with 9 bases in between. This CDR3 contains 14 residues. Germline loops: CDR1 SGHNT, CDR2 YYREEE (reference sequence).

The chain recombines TRBV28 with TRBJ2-6, with D maybe TRBD1 (6 bases). The CDR3 runs 15 residues. Trimming took off 2 bases at V and 2 bases at J, with 7 bases between the two ends. The germline V gene encodes CDR1 MDHEN and CDR2 SYDVKM. CDR3 nucleotide sequence: TGTGCCAGCAGTTTAAAGGGGGCTGGGGCCAACGTCCTGACTTTC. As protein: CASSLKGAGANVLTF.

The V gene is TRBV5-1, the J gene TRBJ2-2, with unresolved D. The CDR3 has 14 amino acids. V was trimmed by 3 bases and J by 3 bases, leaving 9 bases between them. Germline assignment: CDR1 SGHRS and CDR2 YFSETQ. CDR3 residues: CASSSGYDTGELFF. CDR3 sequence (DNA): TGCGCCAGCAGCTCAGGATACGACACCGGGGAGCTGTTTTTT.

The rearrangement links TRBV19 to TRBJ1-1; D uncertain. V lost 2 bases and J lost 7, with 11 bases in between. The CDR3 loop spans 13 amino acids. Germline CDR1 LNHDA, CDR2 SQIVND (reference sequence). DNA of the CDR3: TGTGCCAGTAGTATAAGGGCACAACATGAAGCTTTCTTT. Amino acid sequence: CASSIRAQHEAFF.

J is TRBJ1-1 and V is TRBV5-4; 7 nucleotides match TRBD1. V was pared by 2 bases and J by 5 bases, with 6 bases of the junction left unmatched. The CDR3 spans 14 residues. Germline V gene lookup returns CDR1 SGHNT and CDR2 YYREEE (reference sequence). The DNA for the CDR3 is TGTGCCAGCAGCTTCGACAGGGATGGGACTGAAGCTTTCTTT. Its protein product is CASSFDRDGTEAFF.

The rearrangement joins TRBV27 to TRBJ1-2, with D possibly being TRBD1 (5 bases). This CDR3 has 13 amino acids. Looked up from germline, CDR1 is MNHEY and CDR2 is SMNVEV (reference sequence). Deletions cut 3 bases from V and 4 bases from J, with 9 bases between. CDR3 DNA: TGTGCCAGCAGTTTCTCGGGGGTCTATGGCTACACCTTC. Its translation: CASSFSGVYGYTF.

The chain employs TRBV2 and TRBJ2-1; 15 nucleotides align to TRBD2. The CDR3 has 18 amino acids. Germline V gives CDR1 SNHLY, CDR2 FYNNEI. V was clipped by 6 bases and J by 4 bases; unmatched bases: 10. The CDR3 protein is CASSVSGTSGRIYNEQFF. The CDR3 DNA sequence: TGTGCCAGCAGCGTCTCCGGGACTAGCGGGAGGATATACAATGAGCAGTTCTTC.

The chain employs TRBV6-1 and TRBJ1-5; D call uncertain. The CDR3 extends over 15 amino acids. Germline values: CDR1 MNHNS, CDR2 SASEGT. Between the trimmed V and J ends, which lost 2 bases and 0 bases, there was a span of 8 bases. This CDR3 reads CASSELGNSNQPQHF. Written as DNA, the CDR3 is TGTGCCAGCAGTGAACTCGGAAATAGCAATCAGCCCCAGCATTTT.

The V and J genes are TRBV6-5 and TRBJ1-2, with 8 bases fitting TRBD1. CDR1 is MNHEY, CDR2 SVGAGI, per germline. V lost 5 bases and J lost 10; bases outside the gene matches: 12. The CDR3 contains 14 residues. The CDR3 sequence is CASSTPNQGADYTF. CDR3 nucleotide sequence: TGTGCCAGCAGTACCCCAAATCAGGGGGCTGACTACACCTTC.

The chain uses TRBV10-2 and TRBJ1-3; 9 nucleotides agree with TRBD1. The germline V gene has CDR1 WSHSY and CDR2 SAAADI. This CDR3 is 15 amino acids long. Trimming removed 6 bases from V and 3 bases from J; junction bases left unmatched: 6. The CDR3 nucleotides are TGCGCCAGCAGCCGCTGGGGACAGGGTGGAAACACCATATATTTT. This gives the protein CASSRWGQGGNTIYF.

The CDR3 is CASSLADKWDGETQYF. CDR3 DNA sequence: TGCGCCAGCAGCTTGGCCGACAAATGGGATGGGGAGACCCAGTACTTC. The chain combines TRBV5-1 with TRBJ2-5, with D uncertain. CDR3 length: 16 residues. In germline, CDR1 is SGHRS, CDR2 YFSETQ. V dropped 0 bases and J dropped 5 bases, with 17 bases sitting between them.

In its sample, this clone was seen once. J is TRBJ1-4 and V is TRBV10-3, with TRBD1 as a possible D gene (6 bases). This CDR3 contains 17 residues. V was shortened by 5 bases and J by 1 base, with 17 bases between the two germline ends. Germline V CDR1 and CDR2: ENHRY, SYGVKD. The CDR3 coding sequence is TGTGCCATCAGTCAGGACAGTGGACCCTTAACTAATGAAAAACTGTTTTTT. This encodes CAISQDSGPLTNEKLFF.

In DNA, the CDR3 is TGTGCCAGCAGTGAGGGACTAGCGGACTACAATGAGCAGTTCTTC. Its translation is CASSEGLADYNEQFF. The rearrangement joins TRBV2 to TRBJ2-1; 11 bases are shared with TRBD2. The J segment lost 3 bases and the V segment lost 3 bases, leaving 1 base of the junction unmatched. Germline CDR1 SNHLY, CDR2 FYNNEI. This CDR3 region has 15 residues.

This chain uses TRBV6-4 with TRBJ2-1, with D tentatively TRBD1 (6 bases). Trimming took off 0 bases at V and 7 bases at J, with 10 bases between the two ends. The CDR3 has 14 residues. CDR1 and CDR2 from the germline V gene are MRHNA and SNTAGT. The CDR3 nucleotides read TGTGCCAGCAGTGACTCGTCAGGGGCTAATGAGCAGTTCTTC. Its translation is CASSDSSGANEQFF.

Points on this clone: One end of the junction is discordant with germline, which a read error may explain. The rearrangement links TRBV13 to TRBJ2-3; D ambiguous. This CDR3 region has 12 residues. Germline V gene lookup returns CDR1 PRHDT and CDR2 FYEKMQ (reference sequence). The CDR3 DNA follows: TGTGCCAGCAGCACCCACACATATACGCAGTATTTT. Translating it yields CASSTHTYTQYF.

This rearrangement joins TRBV29-1 to TRBJ2-3, with D tentatively TRBD1 (6 bases). Germline V lookup: CDR1 SQVTM, CDR2 ANQGSEA. CDR3 length: 15 amino acids. V lost 7 bases to trimming and J lost 0 bases, with 17 bases between them. The CDR3 is CSADSWGLSTDTQYF. DNA of the CDR3: TGCAGCGCCGACTCTTGGGGGCTCAGCACAGATACGCAGTATTTT.

This clone has only a few counts. The chain joins TRBV19 to TRBJ2-7; TRBD1 matches 8 bases. Trimming cost V 3 bases and J 0 bases; bases outside gene matches: 7. The CDR3 consists of 16 residues. Germline values: CDR1 LNHDA, CDR2 SQIVND (reference sequence). CDR3 sequence reads: CASSMGRGTGSYEQYF. The CDR3 DNA reads as TGTGCCAGTAGTATGGGGAGAGGGACAGGCTCCTACGAGCAGTACTTC.

The V gene is TRBV5-1, the J gene TRBJ2-1; TRBD2 agrees at 8 bases. The CDR3 totals 15 residues. Losses at the gene ends were 4 bases for V and 1 base for J; bases not matched to a gene: 4. Germline V gene sequence: CDR1 SGHRS, CDR2 YFSETQ. CDR3 in amino acids: CASSPTSASYNEQFF. CDR3 nucleotide sequence: TGCGCCAGCAGCCCGACTAGCGCTTCCTACAATGAGCAGTTCTTC. The whole variable domain, filled in from reference TRBV5-1 and TRBJ2-1, reads KAGVTQTPRYLIKTRGQQVTLSCSPISGHRSVSWYQQTPGQGLQFLFEYFSETQRNKGNFPGRFSGRQFSNSRSEMNVSTLELGDSALYLCASSPTSASYNEQFFGPGTRLTVL.